This TCR beta chain was identified during a study of technical replicates of blood from a handful of donors. CDR1 is SGHAT, CDR2 FQNNGV, per germline. Trimming cost V 2 bases and J 8 bases; bases outside gene matches: 10. CDR3 length equals 17 residues. Only in-frame clones appear in the TCRdb table, and some are missing; sequencing was by immunoSEQ multiplex PCR. The data hold over 65,000 clones, with about 94% observed a single time. This rearrangement joins TRBV11-2 to TRBJ2-3, with 13 positions matching TRBD2. The receptor was derived from a human donor in good health. Sequenced: T cells isolated from PBMCs. In nucleotides, the CDR3 is TGTGCCAGCAGCTTACGACTAGCGGGGGGCGTCCAAGGTACGCAGTATTTT. Its translation is CASSLRLAGGVQGTQYF.